This T cell receptor (beta chain) was documented in a study of blood T cells in healthy people across ages. Whole-study results and caveats: The long-lived group displayed more naive CD4+ cells, plus higher diversity, than the aged donors did. Per million T cells, TCR beta diversity dropped about linearly as age rose.

A second PCR of about 7 to 12 cycles used a sample-barcoded 5' primer and a J-beta primer mix. Via MiXCR, TCRdb re-called the 5' RACE reads, giving one row per CDR3 protein. The data show around 1,600,000 distinct CDR3 sequences, roughly 43% seen once. With respect to this clonotype: Its antigen is currently unknown.

CDR3 length: 16 amino acids. Per the germline V gene, CDR1 is DFQATT and CDR2 is SNEGSKA (reference sequence). The V and J ends lost 8 bases and 5 bases, in that order; junction bases with no gene match: 17. The sequenced sample consisted of blood. The sequence was collected from a young woman in good health. The gene calls are TRBV20-1 and TRBJ2-5, with 10 bases identical to TRBD1. The CDR3 is CSTRDRGTSRVETQYF. The CDR3 region has the DNA TGCAGTACCAGGGACAGGGGCACTTCAAGGGTGGAGACCCAGTACTTC.